The next 24 T cell receptor beta chains were all read from a single sample in a study of beta chain features in type 1 diabetes listed by TCRdb under 2018. Library prep was done by the immunoSEQ multiplex PCR assay. The entire isolated RNA was reverse transcribed using the High Capacity cDNA Reverse Transcription Kit, and thus expressed TCRB transcripts were sequenced. Sourced from immuneACCESS, this table was stored by TCRdb with only in-frame sequences that have V and J called. A share of the clones is absent; for the studies checked, an unresolved V gene accounts for under half, and the remainder has no known explanation. This sample holds about 320,000 clones; 12% to 15% were observed only once. The leading ten clones occupy 6.7% of the sample. The source material was central memory CD4+ T cells from blood. All receptors come from a man aged 25 to 40 in good health.

V gene TRBV10-3 combines with J gene TRBJ2-3; D is uncertain. CDR1 is ENHRY and CDR2 is SYGVKD in the germline V gene. The CDR3 sequence is 12 residues long. V lost 10 bases, J lost 1 base, and 9 bases lay in between. As DNA, the CDR3 is TGTGCCAGCATGGGCCGCACAGATACGCAGTATTTT. It codes for CASMGRTDTQYF.

This chain uses TRBV4-3 with TRBJ2-3; D gene uncertain. V lost 4 bases and J lost 2, with 16 bases in between. The CDR3 totals 16 residues. CDR1 and CDR2 (germline): LGHNA, YSLEER. CDR3 nucleotide sequence: TGCGCCAGCAGCCCCTCTCGGATGGCGGACACAGATACGCAGTATTTT. Translating gives CASSPSRMADTDTQYF.

This clone was counted between two and nine times. The rearrangement links TRBV7-3 to TRBJ2-1; the D gene is possibly TRBD2 (6 bases). Germline V gene sequence: CDR1 SGHTA, CDR2 FQGTGA. The CDR3 is made up of 15 amino acids. V was cut by 6 bases and J by 5 bases, with 17 bases left in between. The CDR3 region is CASRTSPKSDNEQFF. The CDR3 bases are TGTGCCAGCAGAACTAGCCCTAAGTCCGACAATGAGCAGTTCTTC.

This clone has at least ten counts. The chain joins TRBV19 to TRBJ2-1; D is possibly TRBD1 or TRBD2 (5 bases each). Trimming took 11 bases from V and 3 from J, leaving 17 bases between them. The CDR3 spans 14 residues. Germline V gene sequence: CDR1 LNHDA, CDR2 SQIVND (reference sequence). The CDR3: CALSGDGLYNEQFF. Here the CDR3 DNA reads TGTGCCCTGAGTGGGGACGGCCTCTACAATGAGCAGTTCTTC.

This clone was found a few times. The rearrangement uses TRBV9 and TRBJ2-5; the D is unclear. V was clipped by 0 bases and J by 3 bases, with 6 bases between them. This CDR3 is 13 amino acids long. Germline CDR1 SGDLS, CDR2 YYNGEE. The CDR3 coding sequence is TGTGCCAGCAGCGTAGACCCTAAAGAGACCCAGTACTTC. This translates into CASSVDPKETQYF.

This chain uses TRBV7-2 with TRBJ2-3; 12 nucleotides line up with TRBD2. The germline gives CDR1 SGHTA, CDR2 FQGNSA. The V and J ends lost 5 bases and 0 bases, in that order; junction bases with no gene match: 9. CDR3 size: 18 residues. Here the CDR3 reads CASSPRIGLAGSTDTQYF. The CDR3, as DNA: TGTGCCAGCAGCCCCCGCATCGGACTAGCGGGGAGCACAGATACGCAGTATTTT.

The chain joins TRBV5-8 to TRBJ2-5; TRBD1 aligns across 8 bases. There are 13 residues in the CDR3. Per germline, CDR1 SGHTS and CDR2 YDEGEE. V lost 5 bases to trimming and J lost 4 bases; unmatched junction nucleotides: 4. The CDR3 nucleotides read TGTGCCAGCAGACTACAGGGGGGAGAGACCCAGTACTTC. It is translated as CASRLQGGETQYF.

This clone showed up many times. This rearrangement joins TRBV28 to TRBJ1-5; no definite D call. The CDR3 sequence is 17 residues long. CDR1 and CDR2 (germline): MDHEN, SYDVKM. V was clipped by 3 bases and J by 4 bases, with 19 bases between them. CDR3 loop: CASSLGSVAYSNQPQHF. CDR3 in DNA: TGTGCCAGCAGTTTGGGGTCAGTCGCGTATAGTAATCAGCCCCAGCATTTT. Supplemented by reference TRBV28 and TRBJ1-5, the full variable domain reads DVKVTQSSRYLVKRTGEKVFLECVQDMDHENMFWYRQDPGLGLRLIYFSYDVKMKEKGDIPEGYSVSREKKERFSLILESASTNQTSMYLCASSLGSVAYSNQPQHFGDGTRLSIL.

As regards this clone: Other DNA sequences in the same sample also yield this CDR3. The chain joins TRBV6-5 to TRBJ1-3; D remains ambiguous. The CDR3 is made up of 14 amino acids. V lost 0 bases to trimming and J lost 2 bases, with 5 bases between them. Germline V gene data show CDR1 as MNHEY and CDR2 as SVGAGI. CDR3 coding DNA: TGTGCCAGCAGTTACTCTCGTACTGGAAACACCATATATTTT. This sequence encodes CASSYSRTGNTIYF.

This clone has more than one count but fewer than ten. The CDR3 protein is CASSSGQTRGEQYF. CDR3 nucleotide sequence: TGTGCCAGCAGCTCAGGACAGACTCGGGGCGAGCAGTACTTC. The V gene is TRBV7-6, the J gene TRBJ2-7, with a possible D match to TRBD1 (6 bases). The V end lost 4 bases, the J end lost 6 bases, and 16 bases lay between the germline ends. The CDR3 consists of 14 residues. The V gene's germline CDR1 is SGHVS and CDR2 FNYEAQ.

This clone has a handful of counts. This chain links TRBV5-4 with TRBJ2-1, with 7 positions matching TRBD1. This CDR3 region has 14 residues. In germline, CDR1 is SGHNT, CDR2 YYREEE (reference sequence). J gave up 5 bases and V 4 bases, and 6 bases lay outside the gene matches. The CDR3 DNA sequence: TGTGCCAGCAGCATCGACAGGGCTCACAATGAGCAGTTCTTC. It codes for CASSIDRAHNEQFF. Combining the CDR3 with reference TRBV5-4 and TRBJ2-1 gives the whole variable domain ETGVTQSPTHLIKTRGQQVTLRCSSQSGHNTVSWYQQALGQGPQFIFQYYREEENGRGNFPPRFSGLQFPNYSSELNVNALELDDSALYLCASSIDRAHNEQFFGPGTRLTVL.

This clone was picked up many times. CDR3 bases: TGTGCCAGCAGCTTAGTGCCACCGGGGGGATGGGAGACCCAGTACTTC. It translates to CASSLVPPGGWETQYF. The chain has TRBV7-2 and TRBJ2-5; TRBD2 agrees at 7 bases. Germline CDR1 is SGHTA and CDR2 is FQGNSA. The CDR3 is made up of 16 amino acids. The V gene end was trimmed by 1 base and the J gene end by 5 bases; junction bases not matched to a gene: 10.

This clone was recorded a few times. This sequence joins TRBV27 and TRBJ1-1; possibly TRBD1 for D (6 bases). Trimming left V 5 bases short and J 1 base short, with 14 bases between. The CDR3 covers 15 residues. Germline V gives CDR1 MNHEY, CDR2 SMNVEV (reference sequence). CDR3 bases: TGTGCCAGCAGTCCGGCCGGGACATCGAACACTGAAGCTTTCTTT. This encodes CASSPAGTSNTEAFF.

This clone was observed a few times. CDR3 in DNA: TGTGCCAGCAGCCAAGGGACTAGCGGGGGGGGATATGAGCAGTTCTTC. It yields the protein CASSQGTSGGGYEQFF. The chain combines TRBV4-2 with TRBJ2-1; TRBD2 agrees at 15 bases. V lost 1 base and J lost 8; bases outside the gene matches: 3. This CDR3 is built from 16 residues. Germline V CDR1 and CDR2: LGHNA, YNFKEQ.

The sample holds many counts of this clone. The J gene is TRBJ1-2, the V gene TRBV6-5, with a tentative D call TRBD1 (5 bases). Trimming removed 0 bases at V and 3 bases at J, with 8 bases between. The CDR3 length is 14 residues. Germline CDR1 is MNHEY and CDR2 is SVGAGI. The CDR3 loop is CASSYSSRDYGYTF. The CDR3 DNA sequence: TGTGCCAGCAGTTACTCGTCCAGGGACTATGGCTACACCTTC.

This clone appeared a few times. The V call is TRBV28, the J call TRBJ2-5, with D possibly TRBD1 on 5 matching bases. Between the trimmed V and J ends, which lost 6 bases and 5 bases, there was a span of 22 bases. The CDR3 runs 16 residues. Germline V gives CDR1 MDHEN, CDR2 SYDVKM. CDR3: CASSNSPGRAAETQYF. The CDR3, as DNA: TGTGCCAGCAGCAACTCACCAGGCAGGGCCGCGGAGACCCAGTACTTC. Complete variable domain (other parts from reference TRBV28 and TRBJ2-5): DVKVTQSSRYLVKRTGEKVFLECVQDMDHENMFWYRQDPGLGLRLIYFSYDVKMKEKGDIPEGYSVSREKKERFSLILESASTNQTSMYLCASSNSPGRAAETQYFGPGTRLLVL.

V is TRBV11-2 and J is TRBJ2-3; D call uncertain. Trimming cost V 4 bases and J 7 bases, with 15 bases left between them. CDR1 is SGHAT and CDR2 is FQNNGV in the germline V gene. This CDR3 region has 14 residues. The CDR3 sequence: CASSYGLREYTQYF. CDR3 nucleotide sequence: TGTGCCAGCAGCTATGGGCTTAGAGAATATACGCAGTATTTT. Complete variable domain (other parts from reference TRBV11-2 and TRBJ2-3): EAGVAQSPRYKIIEKRQSVAFWCNPISGHATLYWYQQILGQGPKLLIQFQNNGVVDDSQLPKDRFSAERLKGVDSTLKIQPAKLEDSAVYLCASSYGLREYTQYFGPGTRLTVL.

This clone was counted a few times. The chain employs TRBV5-1 and TRBJ2-4; D possibly uses TRBD1 or TRBD2 (5 bases each). V lost 4 bases to trimming and J lost 4 bases, with 12 bases between them. Germline lookup yields CDR1 SGHRS and CDR2 YFSETQ. The CDR3 is 14 amino acids. CDR3 loop: CASSAGTVKNIQYF. CDR3 bases: TGCGCCAGCAGCGCTGGGACGGTAAAAAACATTCAGTACTTC.

This clone was recorded a few times. The chain joins TRBV11-3 to TRBJ2-2; no clear D gene. Trimming removed 2 bases at V and 2 bases at J, with 6 bases between. This CDR3 is 14 amino acids long. The germline V gene encodes CDR1 SGHNT and CDR2 YENEEA. The CDR3: CASSLKRNTGELFF. The CDR3 nucleotides read TGTGCCAGCAGCTTAAAGCGAAACACCGGGGAGCTGTTTTTT. The variable domain in full, with the rest retrieved from reference TRBV11-3 and TRBJ2-2, is EAGVVQSPRYKIIEKKQPVAFWCNPISGHNTLYWYLQNLGQGPELLIRYENEEAVDDSQLPKDRFSAERLKGVDSTLKIQPAELGDSAVYLCASSLKRNTGELFFGEGSRLTVL.

This clone has just a few counts. The chain employs TRBV5-1 and TRBJ2-5, with 8 bases fitting TRBD2. This CDR3 spans 16 amino acids. V was pared by 4 bases and J by 3 bases, with 11 bases of the junction left unmatched. CDR1 SGHRS and CDR2 YFSETQ come from the germline V gene. The CDR3 region is CASSPAALAGEETQYF. In DNA form, the CDR3 reads TGCGCCAGCAGCCCCGCGGCCCTAGCGGGCGAAGAGACCCAGTACTTC.

This clone was counted only a few times. The chain has TRBV7-2 and TRBJ2-7; perhaps TRBD1 as D (6 bases). V was clipped by 5 bases and J by 3 bases, with 17 bases between them. Germline assignment: CDR1 SGHTA and CDR2 FQGNSA. CDR3 length equals 15 residues. The CDR3 here is CASSLTQGHNYEQYF. The CDR3 bases are TGTGCCAGCAGCCTAACACAGGGCCACAACTACGAGCAGTACTTC.

The gene calls are TRBV5-1 and TRBJ2-4, with 11 bases that match TRBD2. The V gene end was trimmed by 4 bases and the J gene end by 4 bases; junction bases not matched to a gene: 16. Germline V gene data show CDR1 as SGHRS and CDR2 as YFSETQ. The CDR3 is 19 residues long. This chain's CDR3 is CASSPTYTLAGGLKNIQYF. The DNA for the CDR3 is TGCGCCAGCAGCCCCACCTACACTCTAGCGGGGGGCCTAAAAAACATTCAGTACTTC. Full variable domain (rest looked up from reference TRBV5-1 and TRBJ2-4): KAGVTQTPRYLIKTRGQQVTLSCSPISGHRSVSWYQQTPGQGLQFLFEYFSETQRNKGNFPGRFSGRQFSNSRSEMNVSTLELGDSALYLCASSPTYTLAGGLKNIQYFGAGTRLSVL.

The J gene is TRBJ2-5, the V gene TRBV2; D possibly uses TRBD1 or TRBD2 (5 bases each). The J call may be incorrect, as the DNA end agrees better with TRBJ2-7. CDR3 length equals 15 residues. CDR1 is SNHLY, CDR2 FYNNEI, per germline. The CDR3, as DNA: TGTGCCAGCAGTGCGGGGCTTGGCCTAATCTACGAGCAGTACTTC. This codes for CASSAGLGLIYEQYF.

This clone was counted only a few times. V and J are TRBV30 and TRBJ1-2; D is perhaps TRBD1 (6 bases). The CDR3 is 12 amino acids. V lost 0 bases and J lost 8, with 10 bases in between. CDR1 is GTSNPN, CDR2 SVGIG, per germline (reference sequence). The CDR3 coding sequence is TGTGCCTGGAGTGTAGGACAGAAGGGCTACACCTTC. This encodes CAWSVGQKGYTF.